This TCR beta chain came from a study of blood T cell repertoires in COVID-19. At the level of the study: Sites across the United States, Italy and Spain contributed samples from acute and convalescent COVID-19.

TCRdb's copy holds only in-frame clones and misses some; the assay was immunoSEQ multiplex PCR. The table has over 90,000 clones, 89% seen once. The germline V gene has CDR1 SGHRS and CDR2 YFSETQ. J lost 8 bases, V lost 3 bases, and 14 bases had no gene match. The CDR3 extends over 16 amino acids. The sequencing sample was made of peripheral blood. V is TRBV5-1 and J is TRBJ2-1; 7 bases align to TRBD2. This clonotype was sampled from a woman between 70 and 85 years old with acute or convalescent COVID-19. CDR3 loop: CASSSLAARGTDEQFF. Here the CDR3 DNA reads TGCGCCAGCAGCTCCCTAGCGGCTCGAGGGACTGATGAGCAGTTCTTC.